This TCR beta chain emerged from a study of CD4 and CD8 cells across lung adenocarcinoma regions. TCRdb passed the PCR reads through MiXCR, listing each CDR3 protein once. Of more than 7,500 distinct CDR3 sequences listed, roughly 50% are singletons. Many counts were recorded for this clonotype. Donors had localized lung adenocarcinoma, a non-small cell lung cancer. The CDR3 runs 12 residues. Germline V gene lookup returns CDR1 SGHAT and CDR2 FQNNGV. V was clipped by 1 base and J by 15 bases, with 13 bases between them. The source material was CD8+ T cells from the margin of a lung tumor. V and J are TRBV11-2 and TRBJ2-1; D is unresolved. This TCR came from a female donor with lung adenocarcinoma. The CD4 and CD8 labels of this study may be unreliable. This CDR3 reads CASSLVREFRFF. The CDR3 DNA follows: TGTGCCAGCAGCTTAGTAAGGGAATTTCGGTTCTTC.